What follows is one T cell receptor (beta chain) and its context. Some clones are missing from TCRdb's copy, which holds only in-frame ones; the method was immunoSEQ multiplex PCR. This table has 54,000 or so clones, around 81% appearing once. The data are from a study of T cells in tuberculosis. At the level of the study: The T cells targeted glucose monomycolate, a mycobacterial lipid, via CD1B. Findings of the study overall: Low-affinity CD1B-GMM tetramer-binding T cells may have been missed.

After thawing and overnight rest, PBMC were stained with GMM-loaded CD1B tetramer, viability dye and anti-CD3 for sorting. CD1B tetramers were loaded with Rhodococcus equi-derived C32 glucose monomycolate. PBMC for tetramer sorting were first depleted of CD14-expressing monocytes. V shed 6 bases, J shed 5 bases, and the junction held 5 bases outside the gene matches. The germline gives CDR1 LNHDA, CDR2 SQIVND (reference sequence). This CDR3 comprises 15 residues. The specimen was CD1b-GMM tetramer-negative cells sorted from PBMCs. This sequence originates from an adult woman with latent tuberculosis. The V gene is TRBV19, the J gene TRBJ1-6; TRBD1 matches 9 bases. The DNA for the CDR3 is TGTGCCAGTAGCGACAGGGGGTGGGATAATTCACCCCTCCACTTT. Protein: CASSDRGWDNSPLHF.